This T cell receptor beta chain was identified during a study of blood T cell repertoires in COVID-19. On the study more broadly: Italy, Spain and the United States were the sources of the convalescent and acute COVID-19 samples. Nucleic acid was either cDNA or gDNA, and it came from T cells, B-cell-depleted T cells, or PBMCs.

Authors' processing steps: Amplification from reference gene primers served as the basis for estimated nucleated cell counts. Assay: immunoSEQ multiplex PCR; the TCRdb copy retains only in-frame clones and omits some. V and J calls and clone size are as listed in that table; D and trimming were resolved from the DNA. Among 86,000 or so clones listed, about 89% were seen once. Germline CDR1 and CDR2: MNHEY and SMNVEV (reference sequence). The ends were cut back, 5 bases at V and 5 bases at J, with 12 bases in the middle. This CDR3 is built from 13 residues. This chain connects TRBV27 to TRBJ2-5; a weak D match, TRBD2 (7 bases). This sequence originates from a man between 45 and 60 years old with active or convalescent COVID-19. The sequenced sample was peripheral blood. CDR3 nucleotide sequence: TGTGCCAGCAGTCGGGGGGCGATCGAGACCCAGTACTTC. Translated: CASSRGAIETQYF.